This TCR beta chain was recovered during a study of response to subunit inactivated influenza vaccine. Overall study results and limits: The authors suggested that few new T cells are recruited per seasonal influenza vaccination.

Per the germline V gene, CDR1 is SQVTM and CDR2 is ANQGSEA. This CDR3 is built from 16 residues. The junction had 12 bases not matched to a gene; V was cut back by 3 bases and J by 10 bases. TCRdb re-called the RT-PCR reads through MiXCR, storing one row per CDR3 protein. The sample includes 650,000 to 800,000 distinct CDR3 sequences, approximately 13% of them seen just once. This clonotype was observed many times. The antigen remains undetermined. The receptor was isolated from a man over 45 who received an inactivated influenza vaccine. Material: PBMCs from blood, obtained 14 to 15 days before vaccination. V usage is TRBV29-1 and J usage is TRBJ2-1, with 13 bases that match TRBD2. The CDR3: CSVDLPGTSGVREQFF. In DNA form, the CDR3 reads TGCAGCGTTGACCTCCCGGGGACTAGCGGGGTACGGGAGCAGTTCTTC.